This is a list of T cell receptor beta chains from one sample in a study of tumor-infiltrating lymphocytes in primary liver carcinoma. TCRdb used MiXCR to reprocess the multiplex PCR reads, holding one entry per CDR3 protein. The sample holds about 97,000 distinct CDR3 sequences, about 63% seen once. The sample was liver tumor tissue from sampling region 2. These receptors were taken from a woman aged 60-75 years with primary liver carcinoma and hepatitis B virus infection. The CDR3 runs from the conserved cysteine through the conserved F or W. Each record gives: clone size, D gene, V gene, J gene, CDR3 protein, CDR3 DNA. A D gene is named only where the DNA matches it firmly. Some rows have no size entry. The others give once, few or many, or a class for an expanded clone.

-	-	TRBV20-1	TRBJ1-3	CSAPSQGRGNTIYF	TGCAGTGCCCCTTCACAGGGACGTGGAAACACCATATATTTT
many	-	TRBV6-1	TRBJ1-2	CASRESSRGGYTF	TGTGCCAGCAGAGAATCGAGTCGGGGCGGCTACACCTTC
-	TRBD2	TRBV5-4	TRBJ2-5	CASSLGVAGLQETQYF	TGTGCCAGCAGCCTCGGGGTAGCGGGACTTCAAGAGACCCAGTACTTC
-	-	TRBV11-2	TRBJ2-2	CACSDGRNTKTGELFF	TGTGCCTGCAGCGACGGGCGCAACACGAAGACCGGGGAGCTGTTTTTT
-	TRBD2	TRBV19	TRBJ2-2	CATGGFTGELFF	TGTGCGACGGGAGGCTTCACCGGGGAGCTGTTTTTT
few	-	TRBV28	TRBJ2-1	CASSPTFGSVSSYNEQFF	TGTGCCAGCAGTCCGACCTTTGGGAGCGTGAGCTCCTACAATGAGCAGTTCTTC
-	-	TRBV4-2	TRBJ2-3	CASSQDQLSTDTQYF	TGTGCCAGCAGCCAAGATCAGCTATCCACAGATACGCAGTATTTT
-	TRBD2	TRBV7-9	TRBJ2-6	CANSSWTSGTLSGTNVLTF	TGTGCCAACAGCTCCTGGACTAGCGGTACCTTATCTGGGACCAACGTCCTGACTTTC
-	-	TRBV5-1	TRBJ1-2	CTSSLDQGINYGYTF	TGCACCAGCAGCTTGGACCAGGGTATCAACTATGGCTACACCTTC
-	-	TRBV6-2/TRBV6-3	TRBJ2-1	CVSSCGGSYNEQFF	TGTGTCAGCAGTTGTGGGGGGTCCTACAATGAGCAGTTCTTC
many	-	TRBV4-2	TRBJ1-4	CASSQLTGSNEKLFF	TGTGCCAGCAGCCAGTTGACAGGTTCGAATGAAAAACTGTTTTTT
-	-	TRBV6-5	TRBJ2-1	CASSSGCNEQFF	TGTGCCAGCAGTTCAGGGTGCAACGAGCAGTTCTTC
many	-	TRBV6-2/TRBV6-3	TRBJ1-5	CASSYSRGGRSNQPQHF	TGTGCCAGCAGTTACTCACGAGGGGGGCGCAGCAATCAGCCCCAGCATTTT
few	-	TRBV28	TRBJ1-5	CASSEVYGTSGTDTQHF	TGTGCCAGCAGTGAAGTTTACGGGACTAGCGGCACAGATACGCAGCATTTT
once	-	TRBV29-1	TRBJ2-3	CSVELTGVVDTQYF	TGCAGCGTCGAACTAACGGGAGTGGTAGATACGCAGTATTTT
-	-	TRBV11-3	TRBJ1-1	CASSSWTANTEAFF	TGTGCCAGCAGCTCCTGGACAGCGAACACTGAAGCTTTCTTT
-	-	TRBV18	TRBJ2-7	CVSSPRGGYEQYF	TGTGTCAGCTCACCACGTGGGGGCTACGAGCAGTACTTC
many	TRBD1	TRBV14	TRBJ2-2	CASSRGQGARYTGELFF	TGTGCCAGCAGCCGGGGGCAGGGGGCAAGGTACACCGGGGAGCTGTTTTTT
-	-	TRBV6-1	TRBJ2-1	CASSVSLTGVSTNEQFF	TGTGCCAGTAGTGTCTCCCTAACCGGGGTAAGCACCAATGAGCAGTTCTTC
-	-	TRBV11-2	TRBJ2-1	CASSLEGGEKNERYF	TGTGCCAGCAGCTTAGAGGGTGGGGAGAAGAATGAGCGGTACTTC
few	TRBD1	TRBV29-1	TRBJ2-6	CSVSRDREADVLPF	TGCAGCGTTAGCCGGGACAGGGAGGCCGACGTCCTACCTTTC
-	-	TRBV6-4	TRBJ2-1	CASSDLAGANEQCF	TGTGCCAGCAGTGACTTGGCGGGGGCCAATGAGCAGTGCTTC
many	TRBD1	TRBV4-1	TRBJ1-4	CASSRNPGQGEKLFF	TGCGCCAGCAGCCGAAACCCTGGACAGGGCGAAAAACTGTTTTTT
-	-	TRBV11-2	TRBJ2-1	CDSSFTPLSSSYNEQFF	TGTGACAGCAGCTTTACCCCACTGAGTAGCTCCTACAATGAACAGTTCTTC
-	-	TRBV11-2	TRBJ2-7	CASSPPRGPYEHYF	TGTGCCAGCAGTCCTCCCAGGGGCCCCTACGAGCATTACTTC
many	-	TRBV5-4	TRBJ2-1	CASSSDTVYNEQFF	TGTGCCAGCAGCTCGGACACTGTCTACAATGAGCAGTTCTTC
-	-	TRBV11-2	TRBJ2-1	CAISPDSRYREQFF	TGTGCCATTAGTCCTGACTCGAGGTATAGGGAGCAGTTCTTC
once	-	TRBV20-1	TRBJ2-3	CSARLGDTQYF	TGCAGTGCTAGGTTGGGGGATACGCAGTATTTT
many	TRBD2	TRBV29-1	TRBJ2-5	CSVGDLAGGPRQETQYF	TGCAGCGTTGGGGATCTAGCGGGAGGGCCGAGACAAGAGACCCAGTACTTC
-	TRBD2	TRBV11-3	TRBJ2-3	CASNFRTSTDTQYF	TGTGCCAGCAATTTCAGGACTAGTACAGATACGCAGTATTTT
-	-	TRBV29-1	TRBJ2-1	CSVVFAGGEQFF	TGCAGCGTTGTATTTGCCGGTGGGGAGCAGTTCTTC
-	TRBD2	TRBV11-2	TRBJ2-1	CASSRRLAGGQGDERFF	TGTGCCAGCAGCAGGAGACTAGCGGGAGGGCAGGGAGATGAGCGGTTCTTC
-	-	TRBV28	TRBJ1-2	CASSSSTSALYGYTF	TGTGCCAGCAGTTCCTCGACATCAGCCCTCTATGGCTACACCTTC
-	-	TRBV29-1	TRBJ2-2	CSIVSQNTGELFF	TGTAGCATTGTGAGCCAGAACACCGGGGAGCTGTTTTTT
many	-	TRBV12-3/TRBV12-4	TRBJ1-1	CASSPNRGTEAFF	TGTGCCAGCAGTCCAAACCGGGGCACTGAAGCTTTCTTT
-	TRBD1	TRBV29-1	TRBJ2-3	CSVEIRGRGTDTLYF	TGTAGCGTTGAAATCAGGGGGCGAGGCACAGATACGCTGTATTTT
many	-	TRBV7-8	TRBJ2-7	CASSRNQLTSYEQYF	TGTGCCAGCAGCAGGAATCAGCTGACGTCCTACGAGCAGTACTTC
-	TRBD2	TRBV20-1	TRBJ2-5	CSAASGTSGGKTQYF	TGCAGTGCCGCAAGCGGGACTAGCGGGGGTAAGACCCAGTACTTC
once	-	TRBV6-1	TRBJ2-7	CASGLRVSNYEQYF	TGTGCCAGCGGACTCAGGGTCTCGAACTACGAGCAGTACTTC
-	-	TRBV29-1	TRBJ2-6	CNARKSWANVLTF	TGCAACGCCCGTAAGTCTTGGGCCAACGTCCTGACTTTC
-	-	TRBV24-1	TRBJ1-1	CAISDPNSNTEAVF	TGTGCCATCAGTGACCCCAATTCCAACACTGAAGCTGTCTTT
-	-	TRBV2	TRBJ2-7	CASSQKGTATYEQYF	TGTGCCAGTAGTCAGAAAGGGACGGCCACCTACGAGCAGTACTTC
-	-	TRBV11-2	TRBJ1-2	CASCSRGGPGGYTF	TGTGCCAGCTGTTCCCGGGGGGGCCCGGGGGGCTACACCTTC
many	-	TRBV6-6	TRBJ2-7	CASSYGGGRNSEQYF	TGTGCCAGCAGTTACGGGGGGGGCAGGAATAGCGAGCAGTACTTC
-	-	TRBV29-1	TRBJ2-5	CSVDEGTGETQYF	TGCAGCGTTGACGAGGGGACGGGTGAGACCCAGTACTTC
-	-	TRBV28	TRBJ2-5	CASRPYEQETQYF	TGTGCCAGCAGACCGTATGAACAAGAGACCCAGTACTTC
-	-	TRBV28	TRBJ1-4	CASSSPIATNEKLFF	TGTGCCAGCAGCTCCCCAATAGCAACTAATGAAAAACTGTTTTTT
-	TRBD2	TRBV11-2	TRBJ2-1	CSSSLELAGYSYNEQFF	TGTTCCAGCAGCTTAGAGTTAGCGGGATACTCCTACAATGAGCAGTTCTTC
-	-	TRBV11-2	TRBJ2-5	CASGSTGGIETQYF	TGTGCCAGCGGCTCAACCGGCGGGATAGAGACCCAGTACTTC
-	-	TRBV5-6	TRBJ2-7	CASSLVGVAGGPFYEQYF	TGTGCCAGCAGCTTGGTCGGGGTTGCAGGGGGGCCATTTTACGAGCAGTACTTC
few	-	TRBV5-1	TRBJ2-7	CASSLGQPTYSYEQYF	TGCGCCAGCAGCTTGGGGCAGCCTACCTACTCCTACGAGCAGTACTTC
-	-	TRBV6-5	TRBJ2-1	CSSSLGRISEQFF	TGTTCCAGCAGTTTGGGGCGCATAAGTGAGCAGTTCTTC
-	TRBD2	TRBV29-1	TRBJ2-1	CSVREGCNEQFF	TGCAGCGTGAGGGAGGGATGCAATGAGCAGTTCTTC